Presented here are 25 T cell receptor beta chains from one specimen sequenced in a study of cytomegalovirus exposure and HLA in healthy donors. Primers: 60 Vbeta forward and 13 Jbeta reverse. Produced via immunoSEQ multiplex PCR; TCRdb's table is partial and in-frame only. Counted here are about 100,000 clones, approximately 78% occurring once; the ten biggest clones make up roughly 0.71%. Sequences were obtained from PBMCs. These receptors were taken from an older woman in good health and CMV-seronegative.

V and J are TRBV28 and TRBJ1-1, with D maybe TRBD1 (6 bases). Looked up from germline, CDR1 is MDHEN and CDR2 is SYDVKM. CDR3 size: 17 residues. Trimming left V 4 bases short and J 1 base short, with 19 bases between. In DNA form, the CDR3 reads TGTGCCAGCAGTTCGCCGACAGGAGTCGGAGGGAACACTGAAGCTTTCTTT. Protein: CASSSPTGVGGNTEAFF. Supplemented by reference TRBV28 and TRBJ1-1, the full variable domain reads DVKVTQSSRYLVKRTGEKVFLECVQDMDHENMFWYRQDPGLGLRLIYFSYDVKMKEKGDIPEGYSVSREKKERFSLILESASTNQTSMYLCASSSPTGVGGNTEAFFGQGTRLTVV.

The chain is built from TRBV19 and TRBJ2-1, with TRBD2 matching 9 bases. CDR1 and CDR2 (germline): LNHDA, SQIVND (reference sequence). V shed 3 bases and J 4 bases; nucleotides not matched to a gene: 7. CDR3 length: 16 amino acids. This chain's CDR3 is CASSIDWREGYNEQFF. The CDR3 bases are TGTGCCAGTAGTATTGACTGGCGGGAGGGATACAATGAGCAGTTCTTC.

The sample holds a few counts of this clone. This CDR3 reads CASSIQGVHGYTF. The CDR3 region has the DNA TGTGCCAGCAGCATACAGGGAGTTCATGGCTACACCTTC. V usage is TRBV28 and J usage is TRBJ1-2, with D perhaps TRBD1 (6 bases). Germline values: CDR1 MDHEN, CDR2 SYDVKM. Trimming took 6 bases from V and 6 from J, leaving 14 bases between them. CDR3 length equals 13 residues.

The V gene is TRBV7-9, the J gene TRBJ1-2; D uncertain. The CDR3 has 13 residues. V shed 5 bases and J shed 0 bases, with 7 bases lying between them. Germline V gene data show CDR1 as SEHNR and CDR2 as FQNEAQ (reference sequence). Here the CDR3 reads CASSVVANYGYTF. CDR3 DNA sequence: TGTGCCAGCAGCGTAGTAGCTAACTATGGCTACACCTTC. Combining the CDR3 with reference TRBV7-9 and TRBJ1-2 gives the whole variable domain DTGVSQNPRHKITKRGQNVTFRCDPISEHNRLYWYRQTLGQGPEFLTYFQNEAQLEKSRLLSDRFSAERPKGSFSTLEIQRTEQGDSAMYLCASSVVANYGYTFGSGTRLTVV.

V is TRBV9 and J is TRBJ2-3; a possible D gene is TRBD2 (5 bases). This CDR3 has 14 amino acids. The V end was cut by 2 bases, the J end by 8 bases, with 15 bases between. Germline CDR1 reads SGDLS; CDR2 reads YYNGEE. This CDR3 reads CASSVPPSGGTQYF. CDR3 sequence (DNA): TGTGCCAGCAGCGTCCCGCCCTCTGGAGGTACGCAGTATTTT.

The chain employs TRBV6-1 and TRBJ2-1; 7 bases line up with TRBD2. The germline V gene has CDR1 MNHNS and CDR2 SASEGT. The CDR3 has 15 amino acids. V lost 2 bases, J lost 4 bases, and 5 bases stayed unmatched. The CDR3 reads CASSERAGEYNEQFF. CDR3 DNA: TGTGCCAGCAGTGAAAGGGCGGGGGAGTACAATGAGCAGTTCTTC.

For the CDR3, the DNA is TGTGCCAGCAGCCCGGGACTAGCGGCCGAGGGAGATACGCAGTATTTT. This sequence encodes CASSPGLAAEGDTQYF. The gene calls are TRBV5-4 and TRBJ2-3; TRBD2 matches at 11 bases. Losses at the gene ends were 4 bases for V and 5 bases for J; bases not matched to a gene: 9. CDR1 and CDR2 (germline): SGHNT, YYREEE (reference sequence). The CDR3 loop spans 16 amino acids.

V is TRBV5-6 and J is TRBJ2-5; 9 bases match TRBD1. V was clipped by 1 base and J by 5 bases; unmatched bases: 6. The CDR3 spans 15 residues. The germline gives CDR1 SGHDT, CDR2 YYEEEE. CDR3 amino acids: CASSLRDREEETQYF. The CDR3 nucleotides read TGTGCCAGCAGCTTGAGGGACAGGGAGGAGGAGACCCAGTACTTC.

The chain couples TRBV6-6 to TRBJ1-3, with no clear D. V was trimmed by 8 bases and J by 1 base, leaving 6 bases between them. This CDR3 has 12 amino acids. The germline CDR1 and CDR2 sequences are MNHNY and SVGAGI (reference sequence). The CDR3: CASRGSGNTIYF. The CDR3, as DNA: TGTGCCAGCCGGGGATCTGGAAACACCATATATTTT.

This chain uses TRBV30 with TRBJ2-3; D ambiguous. Germline loops: CDR1 GTSNPN, CDR2 SVGIG (reference sequence). V lost 3 bases to trimming and J lost 1 base, with 11 bases between them. CDR3 length: 14 amino acids. As DNA, the CDR3 is TGTGCCTGGAGGGCAGTATCGCGCACAGATACGCAGTATTTT. The encoded protein is CAWRAVSRTDTQYF. The entire variable domain, with the rest obtained from reference TRBV30 and TRBJ2-3, is as follows: SQTIHQWPATLVQPVGSPLSLECTVEGTSNPNLYWYRQAAGRGLQLLFYSVGIGQISSEVPQNLSASRPQDRQFILSSKKLLLSDSGFYLCAWRAVSRTDTQYFGPGTRLTVL.

Regarding this clone: A junction boundary mismatches the germline segment, possibly from a read error. The chain employs TRBV19 and TRBJ2-7; maybe TRBD2 (5 bases). The CDR3 runs 9 residues. The germline gives CDR1 LNHDA, CDR2 SQIVND (reference sequence). The chain's CDR3 is CASSPPGVF. The CDR3 region has the DNA TGTGCCAGTAGTCCGCCCGGGGTTTTC.

This clone was recorded only once. The genes are TRBV5-8 and TRBJ1-1; no reliable D call. CDR3 length: 12 amino acids. V lost 8 bases to trimming and J lost 2 bases, with 10 bases between them. The germline V gene has CDR1 SGHTS and CDR2 YDEGEE. The CDR3 protein is CARRSPNTEAFF. The CDR3, as DNA: TGTGCCAGAAGGAGCCCCAACACTGAAGCTTTCTTT.

The genes are TRBV6-1 and TRBJ2-7; D remains unclear. Trimming stripped 2 bases from V and 0 bases from J, with 8 bases between. The CDR3 totals 14 residues. Germline CDR1 reads MNHNS; CDR2 reads SASEGT. CDR3 sequence (DNA): TGTGCCAGCAGTGAAACAACCTTCTCCTACGAGCAGTACTTC. Protein product: CASSETTFSYEQYF.

The chain employs TRBV2 and TRBJ1-4; TRBD1 is a possible D gene (5 bases). Trimming removed 5 bases at V and 3 bases at J, with 16 bases between. The CDR3 is 16 residues long. Germline loops: CDR1 SNHLY, CDR2 FYNNEI. DNA for the CDR3: TGTGCCAGCAGTCAGGGCCTCCTCGGAGCTAATGAAAAACTGTTTTTT. Its translation: CASSQGLLGANEKLFF.

This chain joins TRBV20-1 and TRBJ2-7; possibly TRBD2 for D (6 bases). This CDR3 is 11 amino acids long. Germline assignment: CDR1 DFQATT and CDR2 SNEGSKA (reference sequence). V shed 3 bases and J shed 3 bases, with 6 bases lying between them. The CDR3 region is CSASSGYEQYF. The CDR3 DNA reads TGCAGTGCTAGTAGCGGCTACGAGCAGTACTTC.

The chain is built from TRBV4-1 and TRBJ2-7; D might be TRBD1 (6 bases). The V gene's germline CDR1 is MGHRA and CDR2 YSYEKL. The CDR3 contains 17 residues. The V and J ends lost 1 base and 0 bases respectively, with 16 bases between them. In nucleotides, the CDR3 is TGCGCCAGCAGCCAAGCCCTCCAGGGGCCCCGCTCCTACGAGCAGTACTTC. Its translation is CASSQALQGPRSYEQYF.

The V and J genes are TRBV6-1 and TRBJ2-3; D is possibly TRBD2 (6 bases). The V gene lost 6 bases and the J gene lost 5 bases, with 12 bases spanning the gap. Germline CDR1 reads MNHNS; CDR2 reads SASEGT. This CDR3 spans 13 amino acids. The CDR3 DNA sequence: TGTGCCAGCAGCCTTGGGAGGCTAGATACGCAGTATTTT. As protein: CASSLGRLDTQYF.

CDR3 sequence (DNA): TGTGCCAGCAGTGAATCCAAGAGCTTTTCTGGAAACACCATATATTTT. This encodes CASSESKSFSGNTIYF. The V call is TRBV6-1, the J call TRBJ1-3; no clear D. This CDR3 has 16 residues. The V and J ends lost 2 bases and 1 base respectively, with 12 bases between them. Germline V gene lookup returns CDR1 MNHNS and CDR2 SASEGT.

The V call is TRBV2, the J call TRBJ1-2; possible D gene TRBD1, 6 bases. Trimming took 7 bases from V and 4 from J, leaving 10 bases between them. CDR3 length: 12 residues. Per the germline V gene, CDR1 is SNHLY and CDR2 is FYNNEI. CDR3 region: CASTQGRYGYTF. CDR3 DNA sequence: TGTGCCAGCACCCAGGGGCGCTATGGCTACACCTTC. The whole variable domain, filled in from reference TRBV2 and TRBJ1-2, reads EPEVTQTPSHQVTQMGQEVILRCVPISNHLYFYWYRQILGQKVEFLVSFYNNEISEKSEIFDDQFSVERPDGSNFTLKIRSTKLEDSAMYFCASTQGRYGYTFGSGTRLTVV.

The rearrangement uses TRBV7-2 and TRBJ2-3; 7 nucleotides match TRBD2. V was clipped by 1 base and J by 1 base; unmatched bases: 14. From germline, CDR1 is SGHTA and CDR2 FQGNSA. The CDR3 is made up of 19 amino acids. The CDR3 nucleotides are TGTGCCAGCAGCTTAGGGGGCGGGAGCGCTAGTTGGGGCACAGATACGCAGTATTTT. It translates to CASSLGGGSASWGTDTQYF.

The CDR3 reads CASTEQAQPQHF. The CDR3 DNA follows: TGTGCCAGCACCGAACAGGCTCAGCCCCAGCATTTT. The chain is built from TRBV5-8 and TRBJ1-5; tentative D call: TRBD1 (5 bases). The length of the CDR3 is 12 residues. Trimming shortened V by 6 bases and J by 6 bases, and 10 bases separated the two germline ends. CDR1 SGHTS and CDR2 YDEGEE come from the germline V gene.

V gene TRBV4-3 combines with J gene TRBJ2-1; 8 bases fit TRBD1. Germline values: CDR1 LGHNA, CDR2 YSLEER. J lost 2 bases, V lost 4 bases, and 4 bases had no gene match. This CDR3 spans 15 amino acids. CDR3 in amino acids: CASSLDRGAYNEQFF. In DNA form, the CDR3 reads TGCGCCAGCAGCCTCGACAGGGGAGCCTACAATGAGCAGTTCTTC.

The chain joins TRBV6-5 to TRBJ1-5, with D possibly TRBD1 on 5 matching bases. V lost 2 bases and J 7 bases, leaving 15 bases between the germline ends. The germline CDR1 and CDR2 sequences are MNHEY and SVGAGI. The CDR3 length is 15 residues. CDR3 in DNA: TGTGCCAGCAGTTACCGGTTTGGGGGGGGACAGCCCCAGCATTTT. Translated: CASSYRFGGGQPQHF.

The sample holds a few counts of this clone. Here the CDR3 DNA reads TGTGCCAGCAGCTGGCTAGCGGGTTCCAATGAGCAGTTCTTC. Amino acids: CASSWLAGSNEQFF. The chain employs TRBV7-9 and TRBJ2-1, with TRBD2 matching over 8 bases. This CDR3 contains 14 residues. Germline trimming cut 4 bases from V and 6 bases from J; bases unmatched to any gene: 5. CDR1 is SEHNR, CDR2 FQNEAQ, per germline (reference sequence).

V is TRBV10-3 and J is TRBJ2-7; 7 positions agree with TRBD1. CDR3 length: 14 residues. In germline, CDR1 is ENHRY, CDR2 SYGVKD. V dropped 3 bases and J dropped 3; count of bases not matched to a gene: 5. CDR3 DNA: TGTGCCATCAGTGAAAGACAGGGAGACTACGAGCAGTACTTC. It encodes CAISERQGDYEQYF.